Listed here are 11 T cell receptor beta chains from one sample, sequenced in a study of identical twins. TCRdb fed the 5' RACE reads into MiXCR, producing one record per CDR3 protein. The repertoire holds some 330,000 distinct CDR3 sequences, with about 9% as singletons. Sample: naive T cells sorted from blood. These receptors were obtained from a woman aged 45-65 years in good health.

At least ten counts were recorded for this clonotype. This chain links TRBV6-1 with TRBJ1-2, with a weak D call TRBD1 (6 bases). The V gene lost 3 bases and the J gene lost 5 bases, with 13 bases spanning the gap. CDR1 and CDR2 (germline): MNHNS, SASEGT. CDR3 length: 14 amino acids. The CDR3 loop reads CASSEAQGQYGYTF. DNA of the CDR3: TGTGCCAGCAGTGAGGCACAGGGCCAGTATGGCTACACCTTC.

For this clonotype: This may be a read error, as it is one base from a much larger clone. CDR3 DNA sequence: TGTGCCAGCAGCTTGGTGCAGGGGGCGTCTAATGATCAGTTCTTC. This translates into CASSLVQGASNDQFF. The V and J genes are TRBV5-5 and TRBJ2-1, with 8 positions matching TRBD1. The CDR3 runs to 15 residues. CDR1 SGHKS and CDR2 YYEKEE come from the germline V gene (reference sequence).

The V gene is TRBV10-3, the J gene TRBJ1-2; D gene ambiguous. V was trimmed by 1 base and J by 4 bases, leaving 7 bases between them. This CDR3 has 13 amino acids. Germline V gene data show CDR1 as ENHRY and CDR2 as SYGVKD. As DNA, the CDR3 is TGTGCCATCAGTGAGTTACCCCGCTATGGCTACACCTTC. This codes for CAISELPRYGYTF.

This chain uses TRBV24-1 with TRBJ2-5; 8 nucleotides line up with TRBD2. The V gene's germline CDR1 is KGHDR and CDR2 SFDVKD. The CDR3 contains 16 residues. J gave up 3 bases and V 3 bases, and 8 bases lay outside the gene matches. The CDR3 loop reads CATSDPGLGPKETQYF. CDR3 in DNA: TGTGCCACCAGTGATCCGGGACTAGGCCCCAAAGAGACCCAGTACTTC.

This clonotype was observed a few times. The CDR3 DNA is TGTGCCAGCACCTTCGGAGGAGCCTACAATGAGCAGTTCTTC. The encoded protein is CASTFGGAYNEQFF. V usage is TRBV25-1 and J usage is TRBJ2-1; maybe TRBD2 (5 bases). Trimming pared 7 bases from V and 2 bases from J, leaving 12 bases between. Germline V CDR1 and CDR2: MGHDK, SYGVNS. This CDR3 contains 14 residues.

This clonotype was observed many times. The junction departs from germline at one end; a sequencing error may be responsible. The chain couples TRBV12-3 or TRBV12-4 to TRBJ2-4; D remains ambiguous. CDR3 length equals 13 residues. CDR3 DNA: TGTGCCAGCAGTTTCCCGTTTTCGACCACAAGGTCCTTC. Translation: CASSFPFSTTRSF.

This clonotype was counted many times. The J gene is TRBJ1-5, the V gene TRBV6-1, with a tentative D call TRBD1 (6 bases). The V end was cut by 7 bases, the J end by 4 bases, with 20 bases between. The CDR3 extends over 16 amino acids. Germline CDR1 is MNHNS and CDR2 is SASEGT. The CDR3 is CASKASWAGANQPQHF. Written as DNA, the CDR3 is TGTGCCAGCAAGGCCAGTTGGGCAGGGGCAAATCAGCCCCAGCATTTT.

This clonotype was seen only a few times. In DNA, the CDR3 is TGCGCCAGCAGCTTGGACAGGGGGCCGGCGGGCTACACCTTC. Translation: CASSLDRGPAGYTF. The rearrangement links TRBV5-1 to TRBJ1-2; 9 bases line up with TRBD1. The trim removed 0 bases at V and 8 bases at J, leaving 5 bases unmatched. The CDR3 has 14 residues. Germline CDR1 reads SGHRS; CDR2 reads YFSETQ.

This chain connects TRBV11-3 to TRBJ1-3, with D tentatively TRBD1 (5 bases). The V and J ends lost 1 base and 0 bases respectively, with 10 bases between them. CDR1 and CDR2 (germline): SGHNT, YENEEA. The CDR3 is 16 residues long. This chain's CDR3 is CASSLGLGRSGNTIYF. CDR3 nucleotide sequence: TGTGCCAGCAGCTTAGGGCTGGGGCGCTCTGGAAACACCATATATTTT.

The table lists this clonotype with a few counts. The chain carries TRBV2 and TRBJ1-1; no clear D. Germline loops: CDR1 SNHLY, CDR2 FYNNEI. The CDR3 length is 14 residues. V lost 7 bases and J lost 7, with 19 bases in between. The CDR3 is CASIGSGSPFEAFF. The CDR3 DNA reads TGTGCCAGCATTGGCAGCGGCTCTCCATTTGAAGCTTTCTTT.

The J gene is TRBJ2-3, the V gene TRBV30; TRBD2 matches 8 bases. CDR1 and CDR2 (germline): GTSNPN, SVGIG (reference sequence). This CDR3 is built from 13 residues. V was clipped by 8 bases and J by 8 bases; unmatched bases: 12. The DNA of the CDR3 is TGTGCCGGGGAGACTAGCGTGAGGAGTACGCAGTATTTT. Residues: CAGETSVRSTQYF.